Below, 27 T cell receptor beta chains from the same sample are listed, as sequenced in a study of tumor-infiltrating lymphocytes in localized non-small cell lung cancer. TCRdb keeps only in-frame clones here, not all; method: immunoSEQ multiplex PCR. The table records roughly 8,900 clones, around 68% of them present only once. Sequencing was carried out using uninvolved lung tissue not adjacent to the tumor. The origin of the receptors is a human donor with non-small cell lung cancer.

By share, this clone counts as medium-sized. This chain connects TRBV30 to TRBJ1-1, with unresolved D. V lost 4 bases and J lost 1, with 13 bases in between. The CDR3 totals 14 residues. The V gene's germline CDR1 is GTSNPN and CDR2 SVGIG (reference sequence). The CDR3, as DNA: TGTGCCTGGAACCTCGGAAAAGGGAACACTGAAGCTTTCTTT. Protein: CAWNLGKGNTEAFF.

The sample holds a few counts of this clone. The chain combines TRBV5-1 with TRBJ2-7; 7 bases agree with TRBD2. The CDR3 covers 14 residues. From germline, CDR1 is SGHRS and CDR2 YFSETQ. V lost 0 bases and J lost 7; bases outside the gene matches: 7. CDR3 protein: CASSLASGKVEQYF. CDR3 bases: TGCGCCAGCAGCTTGGCCAGCGGGAAGGTGGAGCAGTACTTC.

The chain recombines TRBV5-1 with TRBJ2-2; D not certain. The CDR3 is 16 amino acids. Trimming cost V 0 bases and J 6 bases, with 15 bases left between them. The germline V gene has CDR1 SGHRS and CDR2 YFSETQ. The chain's CDR3 is CASSLASVRNAGELFF. CDR3 coding DNA: TGCGCCAGCAGCTTGGCCTCTGTCAGGAATGCCGGGGAGCTGTTTTTT.

The chain uses TRBV19 and TRBJ1-3, with D tentatively TRBD1 (5 bases). With 5 bases removed from V and 4 bases from J, the gap between germline ends came to 12 bases. Germline CDR1 is LNHDA and CDR2 is SQIVND (reference sequence). This CDR3 has 14 residues. Here the CDR3 reads CASSPRVFGNTIYF. The CDR3 region has the DNA TGTGCCAGTAGTCCCAGGGTATTCGGAAACACCATATATTTT.

V and J are TRBV7-9 and TRBJ2-2; D is ambiguous. Trimming left V 5 bases short and J 5 bases short, with 9 bases between. Germline CDR1 is SEHNR and CDR2 is FQNEAQ (reference sequence). This CDR3 is built from 13 residues. The CDR3 DNA is TGTGCCAGCAGCCAGGAGAGAACCGGGGAGCTGTTTTTT. Translation: CASSQERTGELFF.

The chain employs TRBV6-6 and TRBJ2-7; weak D call: TRBD2 (5 bases). The CDR3 has 12 amino acids. Germline CDR1 and CDR2: MNHNY and SVGAGI (reference sequence). V lost 4 bases and J lost 11, with 15 bases in between. The CDR3 region has the DNA TGTGCCAGCAGTTTCATCCGGGGAATGGAGTACTTC. Translation gives CASSFIRGMEYF.

This clone was observed a handful of times. V and J are TRBV2 and TRBJ2-1, with D maybe TRBD2 (5 bases). V was pared by 3 bases and J by 9 bases, with 9 bases between. Germline V gene data show CDR1 as SNHLY and CDR2 as FYNNEI. The CDR3 consists of 12 residues. CDR3 region: CASSEGVGEQFF. CDR3 nucleotides: TGTGCCAGCAGTGAGGGAGTGGGTGAGCAGTTCTTC.

The chain is built from TRBV27 and TRBJ1-1; 8 bases are shared with TRBD1. Germline CDR1 and CDR2: MNHEY and SMNVEV (reference sequence). V trimming: 6 bases; J trimming: 3 bases; junction bases outside the gene matches: 6. This CDR3 contains 14 residues. CDR3 in DNA: TGTGCCAGCAGCCGGACAGGGTCGGACACTGAAGCTTTCTTT. Translation gives CASSRTGSDTEAFF.

The J gene is TRBJ1-2, the V gene TRBV4-2; D gene unclear. V dropped 1 base and J dropped 8 bases, with 11 bases sitting between them. The length of the CDR3 is 13 residues. Germline values: CDR1 LGHNA, CDR2 YNFKEQ. CDR3 sequence reads: CASSQGELWGYTF. CDR3 nucleotides: TGTGCCAGCAGCCAAGGCGAACTTTGGGGCTACACCTTC.

The rearrangement uses TRBV15 and TRBJ2-1, with 8 bases that match TRBD2. CDR1 LNHNV and CDR2 YYDKDF come from the germline V gene (reference sequence). Germline trimming cut 5 bases from V and 2 bases from J; bases unmatched to any gene: 2. The CDR3 totals 14 residues. CDR3 DNA sequence: TGTGCCACCAGCTCGGGACTAGCCTACAATGAGCAGTTCTTC. As protein: CATSSGLAYNEQFF. The variable domain in full, with the rest retrieved from reference TRBV15 and TRBJ2-1, is DAMVIQNPRYQVTQFGKPVTLSCSQTLNHNVMYWYQQKSSQAPKLLFHYYDKDFNNEADTPDNFQSRRPNTSFCFLDIRSPGLGDTAMYLCATSSGLAYNEQFFGPGTRLTVL.

The chain couples TRBV6-5 to TRBJ1-5; D uncertain. Deletions cut 2 bases from V and 6 bases from J, with 8 bases between. This CDR3 spans 13 amino acids. Germline lookup yields CDR1 MNHEY and CDR2 SVGAGI. The CDR3 nucleotides are TGTGCCAGCAGTTACGGTCTCCGTCAGCCCCAGCATTTT. Translating it yields CASSYGLRQPQHF.

The genes are TRBV19 and TRBJ2-2; the D is unclear. Germline values: CDR1 LNHDA, CDR2 SQIVND (reference sequence). V dropped 5 bases and J dropped 3 bases, with 10 bases sitting between them. The CDR3 spans 14 residues. Here the CDR3 DNA reads TGTGCCAGTAGTGACCCGAACTACACCGGGGAGCTGTTTTTT. Its translation is CASSDPNYTGELFF.

The chain links TRBV7-8 to TRBJ1-2, with D possibly being TRBD1 (6 bases). The germline gives CDR1 SGHVS, CDR2 FQNEAQ. Between the trimmed V and J ends, which lost 2 bases and 3 bases, there was a span of 10 bases. The CDR3 contains 14 residues. The CDR3 spells CASSLYEGDYGYTF. CDR3 bases: TGTGCCAGCAGCTTATATGAGGGGGACTATGGCTACACCTTC. The entire variable domain, with the rest obtained from reference TRBV7-8 and TRBJ1-2, is as follows: GAGVSQSPRYKVAKRGQDVALRCDPISGHVSLFWYQQALGQGPEFLTYFQNEAQLDKSGLPSDRFFAERPEGSVSTLKIQRTQQEDSAVYLCASSLYEGDYGYTFGSGTRLTVV.

The chain employs TRBV2 and TRBJ2-7, with TRBD1 matching 10 bases. Germline V CDR1 and CDR2: SNHLY, FYNNEI. J was trimmed by 7 bases and V by 6 bases; bases with no gene match: 6. The CDR3 runs 13 residues. CDR3 DNA: TGTGCCAGCAGGCGGGACAGGGGTGAGGAGCAGTACTTC. It specifies CASRRDRGEEQYF. The whole variable domain, filled in from reference TRBV2 and TRBJ2-7, reads EPEVTQTPSHQVTQMGQEVILRCVPISNHLYFYWYRQILGQKVEFLVSFYNNEISEKSEIFDDQFSVERPDGSNFTLKIRSTKLEDSAMYFCASRRDRGEEQYFGPGTRLTVT.

In this sample, this clone turned up a few times. The genes are TRBV6-6 and TRBJ1-5; no definite D call. Germline V gene lookup returns CDR1 MNHNY and CDR2 SVGAGI (reference sequence). The V end lost 6 bases, the J end lost 0 bases, and 6 bases lay between the germline ends. The CDR3 sequence is 13 residues long. DNA of the CDR3: TGTGCCAGCAGCCAACATAGCAATCAGCCCCAGCATTTT. As protein: CASSQHSNQPQHF.

The CDR3 region is CASSQGTRTFF. CDR3 DNA: TGTGCCAGTAGTCAAGGGACACGGACTTTCTTT. This rearrangement joins TRBV19 to TRBJ1-1, with a possible D match to TRBD1 (6 bases). This CDR3 has 11 amino acids. V shed 5 bases and J shed 12 bases, with 13 bases lying between them. From germline, CDR1 is LNHDA and CDR2 SQIVND (reference sequence).

This clone was counted once. The rearrangement uses TRBV6-5 and TRBJ1-3; TRBD1 aligns across 7 bases. This CDR3 region has 15 residues. V lost 8 bases to trimming and J lost 3 bases; unmatched junction nucleotides: 10. Germline loops: CDR1 MNHEY, CDR2 SVGAGI. The CDR3 DNA follows: TGTGCCAGCGCCAGGGGGGGCGGTGATGGAAACACCATATATTTT. The encoded protein is CASARGGGDGNTIYF.

The chain joins TRBV9 to TRBJ1-1; D is uncertain. V was pared by 3 bases and J by 0 bases, with 9 bases between. Germline V gene lookup returns CDR1 SGDLS and CDR2 YYNGEE. CDR3 length: 14 residues. The CDR3 bases are TGTGCCAGCAGCGCATACAGCCTGAACACTGAAGCTTTCTTT. The encoded protein is CASSAYSLNTEAFF.

The V and J genes are TRBV7-2 and TRBJ2-1; D is unclear. The CDR3 has 13 residues. Trimming cost V 6 bases and J 6 bases, with 12 bases left between them. CDR1 and CDR2 (germline): SGHTA, FQGNSA. This CDR3 is CASRYTDGNEQFF. The CDR3 coding sequence is TGTGCCAGCAGATACACAGACGGCAATGAGCAGTTCTTC. The full variable domain, its missing parts supplied by reference TRBV7-2 and TRBJ2-1, is GAGVSQSPSNKVTEKGKDVELRCDPISGHTALYWYRQSLGQGLEFLIYFQGNSAPDKSGLPSDRFSAERTGGSVSTLTIQRTQQEDSAVYLCASRYTDGNEQFFGPGTRLTVL.

This clone was counted a few times. This sequence joins TRBV28 and TRBJ2-7; D is ambiguous. V was clipped by 6 bases and J by 6 bases, with 12 bases between them. This CDR3 region has 12 residues. CDR1 is MDHEN, CDR2 SYDVKM, per germline. The CDR3 DNA sequence: TGTGCCAGCAGCCGACGGTCGAGCGAGCAGTACTTC. Protein product: CASSRRSSEQYF.

This rearrangement joins TRBV29-1 to TRBJ1-5; D not resolved. V lost 7 bases and J lost 5, with 12 bases in between. CDR1 and CDR2 from the germline V gene are SQVTM and ANQGSEA. This CDR3 is built from 12 residues. The CDR3 bases are TGCAGCGCCAGCTACTCAGATCAGCCCCAGCATTTT. This encodes CSASYSDQPQHF.

The V and J genes are TRBV4-2 and TRBJ2-5; possible D gene TRBD2, 5 bases. CDR3 size: 17 residues. Deletions cut 4 bases from V and 1 base from J, with 19 bases between. In germline, CDR1 is LGHNA, CDR2 YNFKEQ. CDR3 sequence (DNA): TGTGCCAGCAGCCCCCGCTTCCTGAGCGGCACCCAAGAGACCCAGTACTTC. This gives the protein CASSPRFLSGTQETQYF.

This clone counts as medium-sized. V gene TRBV6-6 combines with J gene TRBJ1-5; 11 positions match TRBD1. The CDR3 covers 15 residues. The V gene end was trimmed by 5 bases and the J gene end by 6 bases; junction bases not matched to a gene: 6. Looked up from germline, CDR1 is MNHNY and CDR2 is SVGAGI (reference sequence). CDR3 residues: CASSGRTGGGQPQHF. In DNA, the CDR3 is TGTGCCAGCAGTGGCAGGACAGGGGGCGGTCAGCCCCAGCATTTT.

This clone was seen only a few times. The chain couples TRBV7-2 to TRBJ2-1, with 7 bases aligning to TRBD2. With 4 bases clipped from V and 12 bases from J, the junction kept 6 bases outside the gene matches. Germline V gives CDR1 SGHTA, CDR2 FQGNSA. There are 12 residues in the CDR3. The CDR3 sequence: CASSSSGVRQFF. The CDR3 DNA reads as TGTGCCAGCAGCTCGAGCGGGGTTCGGCAGTTCTTC.

V gene TRBV29-1 combines with J gene TRBJ2-1; D is unclear. Germline V gene lookup returns CDR1 SQVTM and CDR2 ANQGSEA. CDR3 length: 14 amino acids. V was clipped by 6 bases and J by 0 bases, with 12 bases between them. CDR3 in DNA: TGCAGCGTCGCTAACAGAAGCTCCTACAATGAGCAGTTCTTC. It translates to CSVANRSSYNEQFF.

This clone is classed as medium-sized. The junction differs from germline at one of its ends, possibly a read error. The chain uses TRBV18 and TRBJ2-7, with 14 bases fitting TRBD2. Germline loops: CDR1 KGHSH, CDR2 LQKENI. The CDR3 has 16 amino acids. The CDR3 loop reads CASSPGLAGVAYEQYF. Here the CDR3 DNA reads TGTGCCAGCTCACCGGGACTAGCGGGAGTGGCCTATGAGCAGTACTTC.

The chain has TRBV4-3 and TRBJ2-7, with D hard to call. The CDR3 loop spans 15 amino acids. V lost 0 bases and J lost 2, with 11 bases in between. Germline CDR1 reads LGHNA; CDR2 reads YSLEER. The chain's CDR3 is CASSQDLSGAYEQYF. CDR3 DNA sequence: TGCGCCAGCAGCCAAGATTTATCTGGGGCCTACGAGCAGTACTTC.